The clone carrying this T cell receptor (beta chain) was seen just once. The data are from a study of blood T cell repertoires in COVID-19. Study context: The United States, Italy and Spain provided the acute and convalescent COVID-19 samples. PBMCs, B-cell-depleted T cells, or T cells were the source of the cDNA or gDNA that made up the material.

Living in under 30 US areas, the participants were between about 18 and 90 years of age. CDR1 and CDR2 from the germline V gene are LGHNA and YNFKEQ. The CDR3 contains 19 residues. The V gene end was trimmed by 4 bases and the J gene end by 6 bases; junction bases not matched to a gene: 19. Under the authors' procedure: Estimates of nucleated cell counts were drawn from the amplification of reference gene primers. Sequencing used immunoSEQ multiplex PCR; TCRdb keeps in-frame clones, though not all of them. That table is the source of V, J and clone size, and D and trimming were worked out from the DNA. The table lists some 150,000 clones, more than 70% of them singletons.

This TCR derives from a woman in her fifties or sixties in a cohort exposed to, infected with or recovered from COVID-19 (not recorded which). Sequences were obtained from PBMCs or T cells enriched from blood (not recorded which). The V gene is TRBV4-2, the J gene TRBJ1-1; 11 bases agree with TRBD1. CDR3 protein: CASSRDSVGQGVGSPEAFF. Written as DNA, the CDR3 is TGTGCCAGCAGCCGGGACTCGGTGGGACAGGGGGTAGGTTCTCCTGAAGCTTTCTTT.